This T cell receptor (beta chain) was recorded in a study of T cell changes during pregnancy in multiple sclerosis. TCRdb's copy holds only in-frame clones and misses some; the assay was immunoSEQ multiplex PCR. Of tens of thousands of clones in the sample, around 90% are singletons; the top ten hold about 0.53%. The sequencing here drew on CD4+ T cells from peripheral blood mononuclear cells, taken before pregnancy. The TCR sequence derives from a female donor with multiple sclerosis, enrolled in a pregnancy study.

Here the CDR3 DNA reads TGTGCCAGCAGTGTACAGGGGACTGAAGCTTTCTTT. Translating it yields CASSVQGTEAFF. This chain uses TRBV2 with TRBJ1-1, with 7 bases identical to TRBD1. Trimming took 4 bases from V and 5 from J; bases not matched to a gene: 1. Germline CDR1 SNHLY, CDR2 FYNNEI. The CDR3 is 12 amino acids. The full variable domain, its missing parts supplied by reference TRBV2 and TRBJ1-1, is EPEVTQTPSHQVTQMGQEVILRCVPISNHLYFYWYRQILGQKVEFLVSFYNNEISEKSEIFDDQFSVERPDGSNFTLKIRSTKLEDSAMYFCASSVQGTEAFFGQGTRLTVV.